This TCR beta chain was obtained from a study of T cell clones after liver transplantation. Study-wide background: Samples came from ITN030ST, which attempted immunosuppression withdrawal within 2 years of liver transplantation.

Germline loops: CDR1 MNHNY, CDR2 SVGAGI (reference sequence). The length of the CDR3 is 15 residues. Trimming stripped 6 bases from V and 0 bases from J, with 12 bases between. Libraries were prepared by immunoSEQ multiplex PCR; TCRdb keeps only in-frame clonotypes and omits some of them. This repertoire shows about 16,000 clones, 70% to 90% found once; its top ten account for roughly a third. This clone showed up just once. This receptor was taken from a human patient who received a liver transplant. A subset of T cells may come from the graft donor. This rearrangement joins TRBV6-6 to TRBJ1-5; D uncertain. The input for sequencing was CD8+ T cells from blood, taken less than 50 months after liver transplant. In DNA, the CDR3 is TGTGCCAGCAGCCCCGACACTGATAGCAATCAGCCCCAGCATTTT. This sequence encodes CASSPDTDSNQPQHF.